This T cell receptor (beta chain) stems from a study of spatial heterogeneity in lung cancer. Study-wide background: Combinations of a unique TCR and a UMI were tallied in raw reads, and on average each appeared more than ten times.

In its sample, this clonotype was seen a few times. TCRdb reprocessed the 5' RACE reads with MiXCR, giving one entry per CDR3 protein. The data show some 50,000 distinct CDR3 sequences, less than 9% seen once. This CDR3 is built from 14 residues. Germline V CDR1 and CDR2: SGHTA, FQGNSA. Trimming took off 6 bases at V and 2 bases at J, with 11 bases between the two ends. Noted time point: sample taken at primary tumor resection. No cell sorting; template was whole RNA from tumor, lung tissue or PBMC. This TCR derives from a female donor with early-stage non-small cell lung cancer. This chain links TRBV7-2 with TRBJ2-1, with D unresolved. Sequences were derived from PBMCs, sampled at surgery. The CDR3 bases are TGTGCCAGCAGGATCCGAGACCCCTACAATGAGCAGTTCTTC. Its protein product is CASRIRDPYNEQFF. Together with reference TRBV7-2 and TRBJ2-1, the CDR3 gives the full variable domain: GAGVSQSPSNKVTEKGKDVELRCDPISGHTALYWYRQSLGQGLEFLIYFQGNSAPDKSGLPSDRFSAERTGGSVSTLTIQRTQQEDSAVYLCASRIRDPYNEQFFGPGTRLTVL.